The 24 T cell receptor beta chains reported below all come from one sample, sequenced in a study of T cells in localized non-small cell lung cancer. Sequencing used immunoSEQ multiplex PCR; TCRdb keeps in-frame clones, though not all of them. In the table there are approximately 22,000 clones, around 90% of which are singletons. The material sequenced was peripheral blood, taken before any cancer treatment. These receptors originate from a male donor older than 55 with stage I squamous cell lung carcinoma.

The genes are TRBV6-5 and TRBJ1-2; tentative D call: TRBD1 (5 bases). V was trimmed by 0 bases and J by 2 bases, leaving 7 bases between them. Germline V gene lookup returns CDR1 MNHEY and CDR2 SVGAGI. This CDR3 comprises 14 residues. The CDR3 nucleotides are TGTGCCAGCAGTTACTCAGGGGAAAACTATGGCTACACCTTC. It is translated as CASSYSGENYGYTF.

The CDR3 sequence: CASSQERQGGQPQHF. The CDR3, as DNA: TGCGCCAGCAGCCAGGAAAGGCAGGGTGGACAGCCCCAGCATTTT. The chain employs TRBV4-3 and TRBJ1-5; D might be TRBD1 (5 bases). This CDR3 comprises 15 residues. Trimming took off 3 bases at V and 7 bases at J, with 16 bases between the two ends. Looked up from germline, CDR1 is LGHNA and CDR2 is YSLEER.

The sample holds a few counts of this clone. The V gene is TRBV9, the J gene TRBJ1-1, with unresolved D. The V and J ends lost 3 bases and 6 bases respectively, with 15 bases between them. Germline CDR1 and CDR2: SGDLS and YYNGEE. This CDR3 contains 14 residues. The CDR3 DNA sequence: TGTGCCAGCAGCGCCCGCACGTCACTAGCTGAAGCTTTCTTT. This sequence encodes CASSARTSLAEAFF. Looking up the rest from reference TRBV9 and TRBJ1-1 gives the full variable domain: DSGVTQTPKHLITATGQRVTLRCSPRSGDLSVYWYQQSLDQGLQFLIQYYNGEERAKGNILERFSAQQFPDLHSELNLSSLELGDSALYFCASSARTSLAEAFFGQGTRLTVV.

The gene calls are TRBV30 and TRBJ2-7; TRBD1 might be the D (5 bases). The CDR3 totals 10 residues. With 8 bases removed from V and 5 bases from J, the gap between germline ends came to 10 bases. Germline V CDR1 and CDR2: GTSNPN, SVGIG (reference sequence). The CDR3 bases are TGTGCCGCAAACAGGAACGAGCAGTACTTC. Encoded protein: CAANRNEQYF.

V usage is TRBV28 and J usage is TRBJ2-1; D call uncertain. The CDR3 runs to 10 residues. V was cut by 1 base and J by 8 bases, with 0 bases left in between. CDR1 MDHEN and CDR2 SYDVKM come from the germline V gene. The CDR3, as DNA: TGTGCCAGCAGTTTATATGAGCAGTTCTTC. Amino acid sequence: CASSLYEQFF.

This chain connects TRBV5-1 to TRBJ2-7; no clear D gene. CDR1 is SGHRS and CDR2 is YFSETQ in the germline V gene. The CDR3 has 12 amino acids. V lost 3 bases, J lost 4 bases, and 8 bases lay in between. This CDR3 is CASSSTLYEQYF. As DNA, the CDR3 is TGCGCCAGCAGCTCCACTCTATACGAGCAGTACTTC. The whole variable domain, remainder taken from reference TRBV5-1 and TRBJ2-7, is KAGVTQTPRYLIKTRGQQVTLSCSPISGHRSVSWYQQTPGQGLQFLFEYFSETQRNKGNFPGRFSGRQFSNSRSEMNVSTLELGDSALYLCASSSTLYEQYFGPGTRLTVT.

The chain has TRBV7-9 and TRBJ1-1; 10 nucleotides align to TRBD1. The trim removed 2 bases at V and 4 bases at J, leaving 7 bases unmatched. This CDR3 is 16 amino acids long. Germline values: CDR1 SEHNR, CDR2 FQNEAQ (reference sequence). CDR3 protein: CASSLHRDRGFTEAFF. The CDR3, as DNA: TGTGCCAGCAGCTTACACCGGGACAGGGGTTTCACTGAAGCTTTCTTT.

The chain is built from TRBV7-9 and TRBJ2-5; D uncertain. Between the trimmed V and J ends, which lost 5 bases and 3 bases, there was a span of 13 bases. This CDR3 spans 14 amino acids. The germline V gene encodes CDR1 SEHNR and CDR2 FQNEAQ (reference sequence). Here the CDR3 reads CASSLGLPEETQYF. CDR3 DNA: TGTGCCAGCAGCCTGGGCTTACCCGAAGAGACCCAGTACTTC.

The chain employs TRBV6-6 and TRBJ1-5, with D possibly TRBD1 on 6 matching bases. The CDR3 spans 15 residues. V shed 7 bases and J shed 2 bases, with 15 bases lying between them. The germline gives CDR1 MNHNY, CDR2 SVGAGI (reference sequence). The CDR3 sequence is CASTGVSSGNQPQHF. Here the CDR3 DNA reads TGTGCCAGCACAGGGGTCAGTTCCGGCAATCAGCCCCAGCATTTT.

This clone was picked up a small number of times. The gene calls are TRBV19 and TRBJ1-2; the D is unclear. From germline, CDR1 is LNHDA and CDR2 SQIVND (reference sequence). The CDR3 is 12 residues long. The V and J ends lost 7 bases and 6 bases respectively, with 12 bases between them. CDR3 amino acids: CASMSTPNGYTF. In nucleotides, the CDR3 is TGTGCCAGTATGAGTACGCCGAATGGCTACACCTTC.

This chain uses TRBV28 with TRBJ1-1; weak D call: TRBD1 (5 bases). There are 13 residues in the CDR3. With 5 bases removed from V and 1 base from J, the gap between germline ends came to 8 bases. In germline, CDR1 is MDHEN, CDR2 SYDVKM. The CDR3 region is CASSRGGNTEAFF. CDR3 coding DNA: TGTGCCAGCAGTCGCGGGGGGAACACTGAAGCTTTCTTT.

This rearrangement joins TRBV18 to TRBJ1-2; D uncertain. This CDR3 contains 14 residues. In germline, CDR1 is KGHSH, CDR2 LQKENI. The ends were cut back, 3 bases at V and 6 bases at J, with 14 bases in the middle. In DNA form, the CDR3 reads TGTGCCAGCTCACCTGAGGAAGGGAGCCATGGCTACACCTTC. The encoded protein is CASSPEEGSHGYTF.

The CDR3 DNA follows: TGTGCCAGCAGTTTAGGGGACAGGGTCACCGGGGAGCTGTTTTTT. Protein: CASSLGDRVTGELFF. This chain joins TRBV27 and TRBJ2-2; 9 bases line up with TRBD1. Per the germline V gene, CDR1 is MNHEY and CDR2 is SMNVEV (reference sequence). V lost 2 bases, J lost 4 bases, and 2 bases stayed unmatched. The CDR3 extends over 15 amino acids.

This sequence joins TRBV5-6 and TRBJ2-5; TRBD1 matches at 8 bases. Germline V lookup: CDR1 SGHDT, CDR2 YYEEEE. V dropped 0 bases and J dropped 2; count of bases not matched to a gene: 3. The CDR3 spans 15 residues. The CDR3, as DNA: TGTGCCAGCAGCTTGGTCGGACAGGGTCAAGAGACCCAGTACTTC. Protein: CASSLVGQGQETQYF.

V and J are TRBV11-3 and TRBJ1-1; D may be TRBD1 (6 bases). The CDR3 totals 15 residues. Germline CDR1 and CDR2: SGHNT and YENEEA. V lost 6 bases, J lost 4 bases, and 18 bases lay in between. Here the CDR3 reads CASSPGGPISTEAFF. CDR3 sequence (DNA): TGTGCCAGCAGTCCTGGGGGGCCAATTAGCACTGAAGCTTTCTTT.

The chain's CDR3 is CASSYQGGIYGYTF. The CDR3 DNA is TGTGCCAGCAGTTACCAGGGTGGGATCTATGGCTACACCTTC. The V call is TRBV28, the J call TRBJ1-2, with D tentatively TRBD1 (5 bases). Trimming took off 4 bases at V and 4 bases at J, with 13 bases between the two ends. The CDR3 extends over 14 amino acids. The germline V gene has CDR1 MDHEN and CDR2 SYDVKM.

The CDR3 sequence: CSVDAGEGTEAFF. DNA of the CDR3: TGCAGCGTTGATGCAGGGGAGGGCACTGAAGCTTTCTTT. The V and J genes are TRBV29-1 and TRBJ1-1, with D perhaps matching TRBD1 (6 bases). Trimming removed 3 bases from V and 4 bases from J, with 12 bases in between. The CDR3 is 13 residues long. From germline, CDR1 is SQVTM and CDR2 ANQGSEA.

This clone appeared a single time. V is TRBV11-1 and J is TRBJ2-3; TRBD2 is a possible D gene (5 bases). The CDR3 contains 17 residues. Germline CDR1 SGHAT, CDR2 FQDESV (reference sequence). V dropped 5 bases and J dropped 2 bases, with 20 bases sitting between them. The CDR3 DNA reads TGTGCCAGCAGCCCCGTACCAGAATGGAGGATCACAGATACGCAGTATTTT. Translated, it gives CASSPVPEWRITDTQYF.

The CDR3 nucleotides read TGTGCCATCAGTGAAGGGGGGCGCGAACAGCCCCAGCATTTT. Protein: CAISEGGREQPQHF. The chain employs TRBV10-3 and TRBJ1-5; TRBD1 is a possible D gene (6 bases). Deletions cut 3 bases from V and 7 bases from J, with 13 bases between. From germline, CDR1 is ENHRY and CDR2 SYGVKD. The CDR3 totals 14 residues.

The genes are TRBV9 and TRBJ2-7; 8 bases are a match to TRBD2. Trimming cost V 2 bases and J 6 bases; bases outside gene matches: 4. The germline V gene has CDR1 SGDLS and CDR2 YYNGEE. CDR3 size: 13 residues. The CDR3 loop is CASSVASGSEQYF. CDR3 sequence (DNA): TGTGCCAGCAGCGTGGCTAGCGGGTCCGAGCAGTACTTC.

This sequence joins TRBV27 and TRBJ1-6; TRBD1 aligns across 9 bases. J gave up 8 bases and V 6 bases, and 8 bases lay outside the gene matches. The germline CDR1 and CDR2 sequences are MNHEY and SMNVEV (reference sequence). There are 15 residues in the CDR3. The chain's CDR3 is CASSLTQGADSPLHF. CDR3 DNA: TGTGCCAGCAGCTTAACACAGGGGGCGGATTCACCCCTCCACTTT.

V gene TRBV7-2 combines with J gene TRBJ1-3; D ambiguous. The V gene's germline CDR1 is SGHTA and CDR2 FQGNSA. Trimming pared 2 bases from V and 9 bases from J, leaving 11 bases between. This CDR3 spans 13 amino acids. This chain's CDR3 is CASSLSTSGTIYF. Here the CDR3 DNA reads TGTGCCAGCAGCTTATCGACTTCGGGCACCATATATTTT.

CDR3 sequence (DNA): TGTGCCAGCACCCTTGGAGGGTCTGAAAAACTGTTTTTT. Translating gives CASTLGGSEKLFF. The chain is built from TRBV28 and TRBJ1-4; D is ambiguous. Germline-derived CDR1 and CDR2 are MDHEN and SYDVKM. The V end lost 7 bases, the J end lost 7 bases, and 13 bases lay between the germline ends. CDR3 length equals 13 residues.

The chain has TRBV6-6 and TRBJ1-1, with D possibly TRBD1 on 6 matching bases. The CDR3 extends over 14 amino acids. The V end lost 3 bases, the J end lost 1 base, and 9 bases lay between the germline ends. CDR1 and CDR2 from the germline V gene are MNHNY and SVGAGI (reference sequence). The CDR3 loop reads CASSYRGTNTEAFF. The CDR3 DNA sequence: TGTGCCAGCAGTTATAGGGGGACGAACACTGAAGCTTTCTTT.